This paragraph covers one T cell receptor beta chain sequence. The sample comes from a study of blood T cell repertoires in COVID-19. Study in general: Samples taken during acute and convalescent COVID-19 were collected in the United States, Italy and Spain. In each case, the material was cDNA or gDNA derived from T cells, B-cell-depleted T cells, or PBMCs.

CDR3 length equals 17 residues. V lost 1 base and J lost 8, with 23 bases in between. Per the germline V gene, CDR1 is SGHTA and CDR2 is FQGNSA. Original processing notes: It was from reference gene primer amplification that nucleated cell counts were estimated. The protocol was immunoSEQ multiplex PCR, while the TCRdb copy is restricted to in-frame clones and leaves out a portion. V, J and clone size were drawn from that table, and D and trimming were deduced from the DNA. This sample has 150,000 to 200,000 clones, with around nine tenths found just once. This clonotype was obtained from a man aged 45-65 years with acute or convalescent COVID-19. Material for sequencing was peripheral blood. The rearrangement links TRBV7-2 to TRBJ1-2; D is unresolved. As DNA, the CDR3 is TGTGCCAGCAGCTTAGAACCGCTTACTGACTCACCGGAAGGCTACACCTTC. Protein product: CASSLEPLTDSPEGYTF.